The table lists the clone carrying this T cell receptor (beta chain) with many counts. Its target is unknown. These data belong to a study of T cells in Graves' hyperthyroidism and ophthalmopathy. Whole-study findings and limits: Within blood appeared most thyroid clonotypes that had expanded above 0.001.

This CDR3 is built from 12 residues. V was shortened by 7 bases and J by 7 bases, with 16 bases between the two germline ends. Germline lookup yields CDR1 GTSNPN and CDR2 SVGIG (reference sequence). Amplified TCR beta CDR3 regions derived from RNA transcripts. When the TCR CDR3 underwent first-round RT-PCR, the HTBI primer set was used. Each CDR3 protein is one row after TCRdb ran MiXCR on the multiplex PCR reads. The data hold approximately 620,000 distinct CDR3 sequences, with 14% observed a single time. PBMCs stemmed from over 7.5 ml fresh peripheral blood. What was sequenced was blood. This clonotype was sampled from a woman aged 30 to 39 with Graves' hyperthyroidism that later progressed to Graves' ophthalmopathy. The chain carries TRBV30 and TRBJ1-1; D remains unclear. The CDR3 nucleotides read TGTGCCTCCTCCGGCGGTTTTGGTGAAGCTTTCTTT. As protein: CASSGGFGEAFF.